Following are 19 T cell receptor beta chains from one sample sequenced in a study of blood T cells in healthy people across ages. Using a J-beta primer mix together with a sample-barcoded 5' primer, a second PCR was run for roughly 6 to 12 cycles. TCRdb independently ran MiXCR on the 5' RACE reads; one entry per CDR3 protein. The table has around 2 million distinct CDR3 sequences, approximately 39% seen once. Sample: blood. These receptors were taken from a human donor in good health.

In regard to this clonotype: At one end, the junction sequence differs from germline, possibly due to a read error. The V and J genes are TRBV29-1 and TRBJ1-2; D perhaps matches TRBD1 (6 bases). CDR3 size: 13 residues. CDR1 and CDR2 from the germline V gene are SQVTM and ANQGSEA. Here the CDR3 reads CSAVRQVNYGYTF. The DNA of the CDR3 is TGCAGCGCTGTCCGACAGGTTAACTACGGCTACACCTTC.

This clonotype was observed a few times. This rearrangement joins TRBV24-1 to TRBJ2-3, with 11 bases identical to TRBD1. V dropped 3 bases and J dropped 4; count of bases not matched to a gene: 8. The germline gives CDR1 KGHDR, CDR2 SFDVKD. The CDR3 sequence is 17 residues long. This chain's CDR3 is CATSDPGQGALSDTQYF. In DNA, the CDR3 is TGTGCCACCAGTGATCCCGGACAGGGGGCTTTGTCAGATACGCAGTATTTT.

The chain couples TRBV28 to TRBJ1-6, with D possibly matching TRBD1 (5 bases). V shed 7 bases and J shed 5 bases, with 21 bases lying between them. The CDR3 spans 17 residues. Germline V gene data show CDR1 as MDHEN and CDR2 as SYDVKM. The CDR3 region has the DNA TGTGCCAGCACCACTTGGTTGAGGGACCCGCATAATTCACCCCTCCACTTT. Translating it yields CASTTWLRDPHNSPLHF.

The chain couples TRBV12-3 or TRBV12-4 to TRBJ1-2; 11 bases fit TRBD1. The V and J ends lost 7 bases and 5 bases, in that order; junction bases with no gene match: 12. The CDR3 has 16 amino acids. As DNA, the CDR3 is TGTGCCAGCACCCGGACAGGGGGCGATTTGACTTATGGCTACACCTTC. It codes for CASTRTGGDLTYGYTF.

The chain recombines TRBV9 with TRBJ2-3; 12 nucleotides align to TRBD2. The germline gives CDR1 SGDLS, CDR2 YYNGEE. This CDR3 contains 16 residues. V shed 1 base, J shed 5 bases, and the junction held 5 bases outside the gene matches. CDR3 in amino acids: CASSVLAGGPKDTQYF. CDR3 bases: TGTGCCAGCAGCGTACTAGCGGGGGGGCCGAAAGATACGCAGTATTTT.

The chain uses TRBV5-1 and TRBJ1-1, with a tentative D call TRBD1 (6 bases). Germline V gene sequence: CDR1 SGHRS, CDR2 YFSETQ. The CDR3 has 16 residues. Trimming removed 4 bases at V and 3 bases at J, with 19 bases between. The DNA of the CDR3 is TGCGCCAGCAGCCGGAATGTGGGGGCGGGAGACACTGAAGCTTTCTTT. It encodes CASSRNVGAGDTEAFF.

The V call is TRBV15, the J call TRBJ2-3; D gene unclear. The CDR3 length is 12 residues. In germline, CDR1 is LNHNV, CDR2 YYDKDF (reference sequence). V lost 4 bases and J 9 bases, leaving 11 bases between the germline ends. CDR3 sequence: CATSIGPGTQYF. The CDR3 DNA is TGTGCCACCAGCATCGGACCCGGCACGCAGTATTTT.

The chain combines TRBV12-3 or TRBV12-4 with TRBJ2-5; D not resolved. Trimming took 1 base from V and 3 from J, leaving 12 bases between them. The CDR3 consists of 15 residues. The CDR3 DNA is TGTGCCAGCAGTTTAGGTCCGGGCTTTGAAGAGACCCAGTACTTC. Protein: CASSLGPGFEETQYF.

This clonotype was observed a few times. The chain links TRBV29-1 to TRBJ2-3; D perhaps matches TRBD1 (6 bases). Germline assignment: CDR1 SQVTM and CDR2 ANQGSEA. Between the trimmed V and J ends, which lost 0 bases and 6 bases, there was a span of 13 bases. This CDR3 region has 14 residues. CDR3 residues: CSVEERRGIDTQYF. CDR3 in DNA: TGCAGCGTTGAAGAGCGTAGGGGGATCGATACGCAGTATTTT.

This clonotype was found a few times. J is TRBJ2-5 and V is TRBV20-1; 11 nucleotides match TRBD2. There are 16 residues in the CDR3. J lost 5 bases, V lost 0 bases, and 8 bases had no gene match. Germline V gene sequence: CDR1 DFQATT, CDR2 SNEGSKA (reference sequence). The CDR3 DNA is TGCAGTGCTAGAGATGGTAGCGGGGGGGCGCAGGAGACCCAGTACTTC. It is translated as CSARDGSGGAQETQYF.

Turning to this clonotype: Since a much larger clone is just one base distant, this may be a read error. The V and J genes are TRBV6-1 and TRBJ2-5, with a weak D call TRBD2 (5 bases). V was cut by 5 bases and J by 5 bases, with 21 bases left in between. The CDR3 has 16 residues. In germline, CDR1 is MNHNS, CDR2 SASEGT. This CDR3 reads CASSSWLAGVQETQYF. Here the CDR3 DNA reads TGTGCCAGCAGTTCGTGGTTGGCGGGTGTCCAGGAGACCCAGTACTTC.

The rearrangement links TRBV20-1 to TRBJ2-1; D is unresolved. Matching the DNA end better, TRBJ2-7 makes the J call doubtful. In germline, CDR1 is DFQATT, CDR2 SNEGSKA (reference sequence). The CDR3 is made up of 15 amino acids. The CDR3 DNA is TGCAGTGCTAGAGAGGCCTTGAGCTCCTACAATGAGCAGTACTTC. Translating gives CSAREALSSYNEQYF.

This clonotype came up many times. The rearrangement joins TRBV7-2 to TRBJ2-3; 12 bases line up with TRBD2. Germline CDR1 and CDR2: SGHTA and FQGNSA. V dropped 7 bases and J dropped 3; count of bases not matched to a gene: 5. The CDR3 consists of 15 residues. CDR3 coding DNA: TGTGCCAGCAAAACTCTAGCGGGGGGGACAGATACGCAGTATTTT. This codes for CASKTLAGGTDTQYF.

This clonotype was counted a few times. The V call is TRBV27, the J call TRBJ2-3; TRBD2 agrees at 9 bases. This CDR3 contains 17 residues. CDR1 and CDR2 (germline): MNHEY, SMNVEV (reference sequence). J gave up 2 bases and V 5 bases, and 11 bases lay outside the gene matches. The CDR3 reads CASSPLEAGGYTDTQYF. CDR3 in DNA: TGTGCCAGCAGTCCGTTAGAGGCGGGGGGGTACACAGATACGCAGTATTTT.

The chain uses TRBV7-6 and TRBJ2-7; no definite D call. V lost 3 bases to trimming and J lost 2 bases, with 17 bases between them. Germline-derived CDR1 and CDR2 are SGHVS and FNYEAQ. The CDR3 sequence is 16 residues long. CDR3 sequence reads: CASSLGNFALPYEQYF. The CDR3 region has the DNA TGTGCCAGCAGCTTGGGGAACTTTGCCCTACCCTACGAGCAGTACTTC. The whole variable domain, remainder taken from reference TRBV7-6 and TRBJ2-7, is GAGVSQSPRYKVTKRGQDVALRCDPISGHVSLYWYRQALGQGPEFLTYFNYEAQQDKSGLPNDRFSAERPEGSISTLTIQRTEQRDSAMYRCASSLGNFALPYEQYFGPGTRLTVT.

The table lists this clonotype with a few counts. This chain connects TRBV4-2 to TRBJ2-7; 8 bases are shared with TRBD1. The CDR3 contains 14 residues. Germline CDR1 is LGHNA and CDR2 is YNFKEQ. V was clipped by 2 bases and J by 5 bases; unmatched bases: 5. This CDR3 reads CASSQSDRGNEQYF. The CDR3 DNA is TGTGCCAGCAGCCAAAGTGACAGGGGCAACGAGCAGTACTTC.

The J gene is TRBJ1-2, the V gene TRBV18; D gene uncertain. This CDR3 contains 14 residues. Looked up from germline, CDR1 is KGHSH and CDR2 is LQKENI. V lost 0 bases and J lost 4, with 9 bases in between. For the CDR3, the DNA is TGTGCCAGCTCACCACCGAACAGTCTCTATGGCTACACCTTC. Protein product: CASSPPNSLYGYTF.

The V gene is TRBV27, the J gene TRBJ2-3; no firm D call. V lost 5 bases to trimming and J lost 3 bases, with 15 bases between them. This CDR3 comprises 15 residues. Germline assignment: CDR1 MNHEY and CDR2 SMNVEV (reference sequence). The CDR3 region has the DNA TGTGCCAGCAGTCTAGGCCCGGTGGGGACAGATACGCAGTATTTT. Its protein is CASSLGPVGTDTQYF.

CDR3 sequence: CASSQDRMWEGEKLFF. CDR3 DNA: TGCGCCAGCAGCCAAGATCGAATGTGGGAAGGGGAAAAACTGTTTTTT. The chain joins TRBV4-3 to TRBJ1-4; no firm D call. Per germline, CDR1 LGHNA and CDR2 YSLEER. V was pared by 0 bases and J by 8 bases, with 16 bases between. CDR3 length: 16 amino acids.